Shown below are 23 T cell receptor beta chains from a single sample sequenced in a study of early T cells in non-severe SARS-CoV-2 infection. In TCRdb, the 5' RACE reads were re-called with MiXCR into one record per CDR3 protein. The sample records about 60,000 distinct CDR3 sequences, about an eighth being singletons. The material sequenced was whole blood. These receptors all come from an adult who was a healthcare worker with PCR-confirmed SARS-CoV-2 infection or an uninfected control (not recorded which).

This clonotype was observed many times. The chain combines TRBV6-1 with TRBJ2-2; TRBD1 agrees at 7 bases. Per the germline V gene, CDR1 is MNHNS and CDR2 is SASEGT. This CDR3 is 14 amino acids long. V lost 3 bases, J lost 3 bases, and 1 base stayed unmatched. CDR3: CASSEGQHTGELFF. CDR3 DNA sequence: TGTGCCAGCAGTGAGGGACAGCACACCGGGGAGCTGTTTTTT.

This clonotype was counted between two and nine times. This chain joins TRBV6-5 and TRBJ2-3; no clear D. The ends were cut back, 0 bases at V and 6 bases at J, with 19 bases in the middle. Germline V lookup: CDR1 MNHEY, CDR2 SVGAGI. This CDR3 comprises 17 residues. The CDR3 sequence: CASSYSSTLLLGDTQYF. CDR3 coding DNA: TGTGCCAGCAGTTACTCCTCGACCCTCCTTCTAGGCGATACGCAGTATTTT.

The chain joins TRBV6-2 or TRBV6-3 to TRBJ2-1; TRBD1 might be the D (5 bases). This CDR3 has 16 amino acids. With 6 bases removed from V and 0 bases from J, the gap between germline ends came to 15 bases. Per germline, CDR1 MNHEY and CDR2 SVGEGT. For the CDR3, the DNA is TGTGCCAGCAGATCTAGACAGATTAGCTCCTACAATGAGCAGTTCTTC. Translated: CASRSRQISSYNEQFF.

This clonotype showed up many times. J is TRBJ2-7 and V is TRBV10-3; tentatively, D is TRBD2 (6 bases). This CDR3 has 11 amino acids. From germline, CDR1 is ENHRY and CDR2 SYGVKD. V lost 4 bases to trimming and J lost 7 bases, with 8 bases between them. The CDR3 bases are TGTGCCATCAGTGTCGGAGGGGAGCAGTACTTC. Encoded protein: CAISVGGEQYF.

This clonotype was counted between two and nine times. The chain uses TRBV20-1 and TRBJ2-1, with D possibly matching TRBD2 (6 bases). Germline CDR1 reads DFQATT; CDR2 reads SNEGSKA (reference sequence). The CDR3 is 14 amino acids. Deletions cut 4 bases from V and 6 bases from J, with 16 bases between. The CDR3 loop is CSATRLGSGNEQFF. In nucleotides, the CDR3 is TGCAGTGCTACTAGACTAGGGTCGGGCAATGAGCAGTTCTTC.

V gene TRBV6-5 combines with J gene TRBJ1-5, with TRBD1 as a possible D gene (6 bases). V was pared by 4 bases and J by 7 bases, with 14 bases between. Germline loops: CDR1 MNHEY, CDR2 SVGAGI. This CDR3 is 14 amino acids long. The CDR3: CASSLDRTWQPQHF. CDR3 in DNA: TGTGCCAGCAGTTTAGACAGGACGTGGCAGCCCCAGCATTTT.

This clonotype was found a few times. This chain uses TRBV7-9 with TRBJ2-7; D not resolved. The V gene lost 4 bases and the J gene lost 3 bases, with 7 bases spanning the gap. The CDR3 extends over 12 amino acids. The germline V gene has CDR1 SEHNR and CDR2 FQNEAQ (reference sequence). The DNA for the CDR3 is TGTGCCAGCAGCTCTGGACGCTACGAGCAGTACTTC. Encoded protein: CASSSGRYEQYF.

The sample holds many counts of this clonotype. The rearrangement links TRBV19 to TRBJ2-1, with D possibly matching TRBD2 (5 bases). Germline lookup yields CDR1 LNHDA and CDR2 SQIVND (reference sequence). This CDR3 contains 13 residues. Between the trimmed V and J ends, which lost 7 bases and 8 bases, there was a span of 15 bases. The CDR3 loop reads CASNDPGLDEQFF. CDR3 bases: TGTGCCAGTAATGACCCTGGACTCGATGAGCAGTTCTTC.

The chain links TRBV11-2 to TRBJ2-2, with D uncertain. The CDR3 contains 12 residues. Germline V lookup: CDR1 SGHAT, CDR2 FQNNGV. V shed 6 bases and J shed 3 bases, with 5 bases lying between them. The CDR3 coding sequence is TGTGCCAGCAGGACCTACACCGGGGAGCTGTTTTTT. This gives the protein CASRTYTGELFF.

This clonotype was detected many times. This chain connects TRBV10-2 to TRBJ2-5; D gene ambiguous. Germline values: CDR1 WSHSY, CDR2 SAAADI. CDR3 length equals 14 residues. V was cut by 4 bases and J by 1 base, with 10 bases left in between. CDR3 loop: CASSALGPQETQYF. DNA for the CDR3: TGCGCCAGCAGTGCCCTAGGACCCCAAGAGACCCAGTACTTC.

This clonotype was counted ten times or more. V gene TRBV9 combines with J gene TRBJ1-5; D remains unclear. The ends were cut back, 3 bases at V and 7 bases at J, with 17 bases in the middle. The CDR3 loop spans 15 amino acids. Germline loops: CDR1 SGDLS, CDR2 YYNGEE. CDR3 residues: CASSAHGDSVQPQHF. The CDR3 bases are TGTGCCAGCAGCGCACACGGGGATTCTGTGCAGCCCCAGCATTTT.

This rearrangement joins TRBV7-7 to TRBJ1-5; 8 bases map to TRBD1. With 4 bases clipped from V and 5 bases from J, the junction kept 7 bases outside the gene matches. This CDR3 comprises 15 residues. The germline gives CDR1 SSHAT, CDR2 FNYEAQ (reference sequence). The CDR3 bases are TGTGCCAGCAGCTCTGGACAGGGACGGGATCAGCCCCAGCATTTT. Its translation: CASSSGQGRDQPQHF.

This clonotype was counted at least ten times. The chain links TRBV6-5 to TRBJ2-1, with D perhaps matching TRBD2 (6 bases). Trimming removed 7 bases from V and 4 bases from J, with 20 bases in between. This CDR3 spans 16 amino acids. Germline V CDR1 and CDR2: MNHEY, SVGAGI. CDR3 sequence reads: CASTRMEGGSYNEQFF. DNA for the CDR3: TGTGCCAGCACCCGAATGGAGGGCGGGTCATACAATGAGCAGTTCTTC.

The chain links TRBV7-9 to TRBJ1-1, with a possible D match to TRBD1 (5 bases). The CDR3 totals 11 residues. Germline loops: CDR1 SEHNR, CDR2 FQNEAQ (reference sequence). Trimming cost V 5 bases and J 7 bases, with 8 bases left between them. As DNA, the CDR3 is TGTGCCAGCAGCGGGGCGAATGAAGCTTTCTTT. Amino acids: CASSGANEAFF.

This chain joins TRBV20-1 and TRBJ1-1; no definite D call. Germline-derived CDR1 and CDR2 are DFQATT and SNEGSKA (reference sequence). The germline V and J ends were trimmed by 3 bases and 1 base, with 12 bases remaining between them. CDR3 length: 14 residues. CDR3: CSASGVRRNTEAFF. DNA for the CDR3: TGCAGTGCTAGCGGGGTCCGAAGGAACACTGAAGCTTTCTTT.

This clonotype appeared a few times. The genes are TRBV2 and TRBJ2-7; TRBD1 matches at 8 bases. Looked up from germline, CDR1 is SNHLY and CDR2 is FYNNEI. J lost 3 bases, V lost 2 bases, and 6 bases had no gene match. The CDR3 covers 15 residues. DNA of the CDR3: TGTGCCAGCAGTGAACGTACAGGGGGATACTACGAGCAGTACTTC. This encodes CASSERTGGYYEQYF.

This clonotype was recorded only once. A single base separates this from a much larger clone, so it may be a read error. V usage is TRBV28 and J usage is TRBJ1-5; maybe TRBD1 (6 bases). The CDR3 loop spans 15 amino acids. V lost 3 bases and J lost 1, with 10 bases in between. The germline V gene encodes CDR1 MDHEN and CDR2 SYDVKM. Here the CDR3 reads CASSFSDRSNQPQHF. For the CDR3, the DNA is TGTGCCAGCAGTTTTTCCGACAGGAGCAATCAGCCCCAGCATTTT.

This clonotype was seen a handful of times. The V gene is TRBV3-1, the J gene TRBJ1-4; perhaps TRBD1 as D (5 bases). The germline V and J ends were trimmed by 1 base and 2 bases, with 8 bases remaining between them. This CDR3 contains 15 residues. The V gene's germline CDR1 is LGHDT and CDR2 YNNKEL (reference sequence). The CDR3 region is CASSQGGRTNEKLFF. CDR3 in DNA: TGTGCCAGCAGCCAAGGGGGCAGGACTAATGAAAAACTGTTTTTT. Drawing the rest from reference TRBV3-1 and TRBJ1-4, the complete variable domain is DTAVSQTPKYLVTQMGNDKSIKCEQNLGHDTMYWYKQDSKKFLKIMFSYNNKELIINETVPNRFSPKSPDKAHLNLHINSLELGDSAVYFCASSQGGRTNEKLFFGSGTQLSVL.

This clonotype has only a few counts. This sequence joins TRBV10-2 and TRBJ2-1; a weak D match, TRBD2 (6 bases). V lost 6 bases and J lost 7, with 16 bases in between. The CDR3 has 14 residues. CDR1 and CDR2 (germline): WSHSY, SAAADI. The CDR3, as DNA: TGCGCCAGCAGATTGGGGGGTGTTACAAATGAGCAGTTCTTC. Protein product: CASRLGGVTNEQFF.

The gene calls are TRBV28 and TRBJ2-2; 9 nucleotides agree with TRBD1. The CDR3 sequence is 17 residues long. From germline, CDR1 is MDHEN and CDR2 SYDVKM. V lost 6 bases, J lost 1 base, and 9 bases stayed unmatched. The CDR3 DNA reads TGTGCCAGCAGCTCTCTTGGACAGGGGCGGAACACCGGGGAGCTGTTTTTT. Translating gives CASSSLGQGRNTGELFF.

This chain joins TRBV29-1 and TRBJ1-2, with D unclear. This CDR3 region has 11 residues. CDR1 and CDR2 (germline): SQVTM, ANQGSEA. The V gene lost 5 bases and the J gene lost 4 bases, with 8 bases spanning the gap. The CDR3 spells CSVSDGYGYTF. As DNA, the CDR3 is TGCAGCGTTTCTGACGGCTATGGCTACACCTTC.

This clonotype has only a few counts. The chain carries TRBV7-8 and TRBJ1-1; 8 bases line up with TRBD1. The CDR3 extends over 17 amino acids. Germline CDR1 and CDR2: SGHVS and FQNEAQ. The J segment lost 1 base and the V segment lost 6 bases, leaving 13 bases of the junction unmatched. The CDR3 DNA reads TGTGCCAGCAGTTTCAGGGGGCGCGGGAGCACGAACACTGAAGCTTTCTTT. Its translation: CASSFRGRGSTNTEAFF.

On this clonotype itself: A much larger clone is a single base away; this may be a read error. The V call is TRBV7-9, the J call TRBJ2-1, with 9 bases fitting TRBD2. The CDR3 loop spans 15 amino acids. Per the germline V gene, CDR1 is SEHNR and CDR2 is FQNEAQ (reference sequence). The CDR3 nucleotides are TGTGCCAACAGCCTTTTAGCGGGAGATATGAATGAGCAGTTCTTC. This gives the protein CANSLLAGDMNEQFF.